The T cell receptor beta chain described here comes from a study of Ad26.COV2.S vaccination and SARS-CoV-2 variants. The sample's treatment: 19 received Ad26.COV2.S at low or high dose, single or two shots; about 5 received placebo; per-sample allocation not given. Samples were taken on day 63 after the first vaccine or placebo injection. Sequencing was performed with immunoSEQ multiplex PCR; in TCRdb, only in-frame clones are kept and a portion is missing. Counted here are roughly 400,000 clones, approximately 90% occurring once; the ten biggest clones make up 1.5% to 2%. This CDR3 has 15 amino acids. Germline-derived CDR1 and CDR2 are SGDLS and YYNGEE. Trimming took 0 bases from V and 0 from J, leaving 10 bases between them.

The receptor comes from a person aged 18-60 years who received the Ad26.COV2.S COVID-19 vaccine or a placebo. The starting material was peripheral blood, obtained in a trial of Ad26.COV2.S vaccine versus placebo. The V and J genes are TRBV9 and TRBJ2-7, with a tentative D call TRBD1 (6 bases). The CDR3 coding sequence is TGTGCCAGCAGCGTAGGAGGACAGCCCTCCTACGAGCAGTACTTC. This sequence encodes CASSVGGQPSYEQYF.